This paragraph covers one TCR beta chain sequence. This entry is derived from a study of PD-1 and CTLA-4 blockade in melanoma. The CDR3 totals 14 residues. V lost 5 bases and J 4 bases, leaving 15 bases between the germline ends. Germline assignment: CDR1 LGHDT and CDR2 YNNKEL (reference sequence). This table comes from immunoSEQ multiplex PCR, and its TCRdb copy is limited to in-frame clones, with some not included. The sample has about 29,000 clones; less than 90% are singletons. The TCR was taken from a human donor with melanoma. Source: CD8+ T cells from peripheral blood, taken before anti-PD-1 treatment. The chain uses TRBV3-1 (or the pseudogene TRBV3-2) and TRBJ2-7; D is perhaps TRBD1 (6 bases). The CDR3 DNA reads TGTGCCAGCAGCGCAACAGGGTACTGGTACGAGCAGTACTTC. Translated: CASSATGYWYEQYF.